Listed below are T cell receptor beta chains from one sample, sequenced in a study of blood T cell repertoires in COVID-19. The repertoire was sequenced with immunoSEQ multiplex PCR; TCRdb's copy has only in-frame clones and lacks some. There are just over 250,000 clones in the sample; roughly nine tenths occur only once, and approximately 4% lies in the top ten. The source material was peripheral blood. Source of these receptors: a man in his 60s who had recovered from COVID-19. Each CDR3 is given without its conserved first and last residue. The D gene is left open where the match is weak.

>TRBJ2-1|TRBD2|TRBV12-5
ASGLTLAGGYEQF
>TRBJ1-3|.|TRBV30
AWRDRQSSGNTIY
>TRBJ2-1|TRBD1|TRBV10-3
AISEVGQGGNEQF
>TRBJ2-7|TRBD1|TRBV3-1/TRBV3-2
ASSYNPGQGTSSYEQY
>TRBJ1-4|.|TRBV7-8
ASSLGTGNEKLF
>TRBJ1-1|.|TRBV7-4
ASSSQDSPNTEAF
>TRBJ1-1|TRBD1|TRBV4-2
ASSQPDRGQSNTEAF
>TRBJ1-6|.|TRBV6-1
ASSAPAGSYNSPLH
>TRBJ1-1|TRBD1|TRBV7-9
ASRTQGENTEAF
>TRBJ2-3|TRBD1|TRBV4-1
ASSQVVGTGITDTQY
>TRBJ1-1|TRBD1|TRBV7-2
ASSADRVMNTEAF
>TRBJ2-7|TRBD1|TRBV9
ASSEGTGQYEQY
>TRBJ2-5|TRBD2|TRBV6-5
ASSYLAGGSQETQY
>TRBJ1-5|TRBD1|TRBV19
ASTKDRGRGQPQH
>TRBJ1-5|.|TRBV12-3/TRBV12-4
ASGQGYNQPQH
>TRBJ2-3|TRBD2|TRBV15
ATSSQTLAGGLADTQY
>TRBJ1-1|.|TRBV21-1
ASSKGQGRNTEAF
>TRBJ2-3|.|TRBV19
ASSIGGTSMDTQY
>TRBJ1-3|TRBD1|TRBV7-6
ASSPGTAASGNTIY
>TRBJ2-7|.|TRBV6-5
ASNRLGAEQY
>TRBJ1-5|TRBD1|TRBV27
ASSLFGQGGNQPQH
>TRBJ2-3|TRBD1|TRBV19
ASSIGTGGDTQY
>TRBJ2-7|TRBD1|TRBV3-1/TRBV3-2
ASTQTGAYEQY
>TRBJ1-5|.|TRBV10-3
AISEGGPNQPQH
>TRBJ2-2|.|TRBV19
ASTSDTALNTGELF
>TRBJ1-1|.|TRBV4-2
ASSQDLNTEAF
>TRBJ1-1|TRBD1|TRBV25-1
ASSAYTGGDTEAF
>TRBJ1-5|.|TRBV6-1
ASSEAGGRQPQH
>TRBJ1-1|.|TRBV27
ASRITREGTEAF
>TRBJ2-3|TRBD2|TRBV10-2
ASSDLAGKGDTQY
>TRBJ2-7|.|TRBV20-1
SARDERVQY
>TRBJ1-2|.|TRBV9
ASSHPVGRLYGYT
>TRBJ1-2|.|TRBV4-2
ASSQDQGPYGYT
>TRBJ1-1|TRBD1|TRBV19
ASSRDRSNTEAF
>TRBJ2-5|TRBD2|TRBV9
ASSATERGRETQY
>TRBJ2-1|TRBD2|TRBV5-6
ASSPSGGPFDEQF
>TRBJ2-7|.|TRBV6-5
ASSSGPSSYEQY
>TRBJ1-3|.|TRBV6-5
ASSYYRDSGNTIY
>TRBJ2-7|TRBD1|TRBV7-3
ASSLQQGPIYEQY
>TRBJ2-3|.|TRBV5-6
ASSSLTGDYTDTQY
>TRBJ1-4|.|TRBV7-2
ASSARPRGTNEKLF
>TRBJ1-4|.|TRBV6-5
ASIMGGISNEKLF
>TRBJ1-1|TRBD1|TRBV5-1
ASSPHLTGGGRNTEAF
>TRBJ1-3|.|TRBV1
TSSQARQITAGNTIY
>TRBJ1-2|TRBD1|TRBV5-1
ASSVGQGDYGYT
>TRBJ2-7|.|TRBV27
ASSLSRWRAPSYEQY
>TRBJ2-7|.|TRBV15
ATSLDTIEQY
>TRBJ2-2|.|TRBV29-1
SVDRGNTGELF
>TRBJ1-5|TRBD1|TRBV6-1
ASSEQGANQPQH
>TRBJ1-1|TRBD1|TRBV30
AWSVGPGQGISEAF
>TRBJ2-5|.|TRBV7-8
ASSSGHIGETQY
>TRBJ1-6|TRBD1|TRBV4-2
ASSRTGVRSPLH
>TRBJ2-7|TRBD1|TRBV27
ASSFWTGEQY
>TRBJ2-2|TRBD2|TRBV12-5
ASGLSTGTSFAGELF